This TCR beta chain was sequenced for a study of beta chain features in type 1 diabetes. Study-wide findings and caveats: TCRB CDR3s from Type 1 diabetes patients were moderately but significantly shorter in all four CD4+ subsets. In the patient group, naive, central memory and Treg TCRB repertoires seemed more alike than in the healthy donor group. Patients and controls would share equally any PCR tilt toward shorter templates.

Of the isolated RNA, all was reverse transcribed, and so the sequenced material was expressed TCRB transcripts. Some clones are missing from TCRdb's copy, which holds only in-frame ones; the method was immunoSEQ multiplex PCR. The sample records 65,000 to 85,000 clones, more than 45% being singletons. This clone was seen a few times. What it binds is unknown. The receptor's source is a man aged 25 to 40 with type 1 diabetes. Sequencing was carried out using central memory CD4+ T cells from blood.

The CDR3 spells CASSRLAGAGELFF. The DNA of the CDR3 is TGTGCCAGCAGCCGGCTAGCGGGAGCCGGGGAGCTGTTTTTT. The chain couples TRBV14 to TRBJ2-2; 10 nucleotides match TRBD2. With 4 bases clipped from V and 6 bases from J, the junction kept 2 bases outside the gene matches. Germline V gene sequence: CDR1 SGHDN, CDR2 FVKESK. This CDR3 comprises 14 residues.